This T cell receptor beta chain emerged from a study of cytomegalovirus exposure and HLA in healthy donors. Study-level points and caveats: The study flagged some 170 TCR beta chains as cytomegalovirus-associated.

Although they were nominally healthy when sampled, donors likely had unrecorded immune exposures. The V end lost 0 bases, the J end lost 0 bases, and 12 bases lay between the germline ends. Per the germline V gene, CDR1 is MNHNS and CDR2 is SASEGT. The CDR3 runs to 18 residues. Concerning this clone: Its antigen remains unknown.

In the PCR, 60 Vbeta and 13 Jbeta primers were used. Generated by immunoSEQ multiplex PCR, the TCRdb table keeps only in-frame clones and is missing some. Of over 200,000 clones listed, just under 85% are singletons. The rearrangement joins TRBV6-1 to TRBJ1-6; D unclear. Source material: PBMCs. This receptor was taken from a woman between 40 and 50 years old in good health and CMV-seronegative. CDR3 coding DNA: TGTGCCAGCAGTGAAGCGCTTCTGCCGAGCTCCTATAATTCACCCCTCCACTTT. This sequence encodes CASSEALLPSSYNSPLHF.